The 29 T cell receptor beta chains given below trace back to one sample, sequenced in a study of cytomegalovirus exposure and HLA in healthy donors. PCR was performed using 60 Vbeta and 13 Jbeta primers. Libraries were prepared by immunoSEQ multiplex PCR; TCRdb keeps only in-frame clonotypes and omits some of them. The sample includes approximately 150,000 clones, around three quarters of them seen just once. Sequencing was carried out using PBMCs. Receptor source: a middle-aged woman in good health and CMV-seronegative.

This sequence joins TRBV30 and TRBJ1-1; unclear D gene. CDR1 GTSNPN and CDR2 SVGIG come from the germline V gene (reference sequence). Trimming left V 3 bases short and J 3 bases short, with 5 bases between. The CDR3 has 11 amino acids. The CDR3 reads CAWSDYTEAFF. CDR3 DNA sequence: TGTGCCTGGAGCGACTACACTGAAGCTTTCTTT.

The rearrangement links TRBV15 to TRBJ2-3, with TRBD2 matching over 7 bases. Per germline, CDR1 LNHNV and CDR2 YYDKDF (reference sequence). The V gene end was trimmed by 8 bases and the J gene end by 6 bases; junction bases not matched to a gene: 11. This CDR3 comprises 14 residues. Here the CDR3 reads CATHPGGSGDTQYF. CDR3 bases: TGTGCCACCCACCCCGGGGGTAGCGGGGATACGCAGTATTTT.

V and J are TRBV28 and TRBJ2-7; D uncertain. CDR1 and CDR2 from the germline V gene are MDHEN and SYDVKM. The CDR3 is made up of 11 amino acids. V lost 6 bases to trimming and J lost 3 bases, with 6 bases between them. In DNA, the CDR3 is TGTGCCAGCAGCCGGTACTACGAGCAGTACTTC. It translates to CASSRYYEQYF.

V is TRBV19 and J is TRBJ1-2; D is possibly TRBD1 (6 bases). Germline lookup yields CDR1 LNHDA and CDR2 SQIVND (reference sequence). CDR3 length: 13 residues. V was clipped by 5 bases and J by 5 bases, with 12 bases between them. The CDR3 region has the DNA TGTGCCAGTAGTCCTATGGGGGCTTATGGCTACACCTTC. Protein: CASSPMGAYGYTF.

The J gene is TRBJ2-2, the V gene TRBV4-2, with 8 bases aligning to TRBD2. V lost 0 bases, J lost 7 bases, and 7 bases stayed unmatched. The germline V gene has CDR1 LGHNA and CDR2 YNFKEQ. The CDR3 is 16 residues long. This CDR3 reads CASSQDDGRGSGELFF. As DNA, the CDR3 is TGTGCCAGCAGCCAAGACGACGGGAGGGGAAGCGGGGAGCTGTTTTTT.

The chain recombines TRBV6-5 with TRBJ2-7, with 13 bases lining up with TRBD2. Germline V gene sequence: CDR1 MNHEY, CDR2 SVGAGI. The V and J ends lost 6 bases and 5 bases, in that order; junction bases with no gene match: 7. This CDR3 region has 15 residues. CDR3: CASSRRTSGSHEQYF. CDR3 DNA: TGTGCCAGCAGCCGACGGACTAGCGGGAGCCACGAGCAGTACTTC.

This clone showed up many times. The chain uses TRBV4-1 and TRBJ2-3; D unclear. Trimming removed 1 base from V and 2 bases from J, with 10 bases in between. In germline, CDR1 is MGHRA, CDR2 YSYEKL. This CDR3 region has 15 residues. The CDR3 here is CASSQGATDTDTQYF. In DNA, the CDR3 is TGCGCCAGCAGCCAAGGGGCAACCGACACAGATACGCAGTATTTT.

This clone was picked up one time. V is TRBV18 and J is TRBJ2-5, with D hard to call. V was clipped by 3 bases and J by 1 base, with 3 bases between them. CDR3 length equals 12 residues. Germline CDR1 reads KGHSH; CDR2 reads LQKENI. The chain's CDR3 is CASSPSQETQYF. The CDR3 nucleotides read TGTGCCAGCTCACCCTCCCAAGAGACCCAGTACTTC. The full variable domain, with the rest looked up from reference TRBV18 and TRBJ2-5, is NAGVMQNPRHLVRRRGQEARLRCSPMKGHSHVYWYRQLPEEGLKFMVYLQKENIIDESGMPKERFSAEFPKEGPSILRIQQVVRGDSAAYFCASSPSQETQYFGPGTRLLVL.

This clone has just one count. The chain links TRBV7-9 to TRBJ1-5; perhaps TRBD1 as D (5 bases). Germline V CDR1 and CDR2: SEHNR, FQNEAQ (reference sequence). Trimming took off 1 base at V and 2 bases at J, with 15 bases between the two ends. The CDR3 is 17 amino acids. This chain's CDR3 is CASSLERTSDGNQPQHF. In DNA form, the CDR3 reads TGTGCCAGCAGCTTAGAGAGGACATCGGATGGCAATCAGCCCCAGCATTTT.

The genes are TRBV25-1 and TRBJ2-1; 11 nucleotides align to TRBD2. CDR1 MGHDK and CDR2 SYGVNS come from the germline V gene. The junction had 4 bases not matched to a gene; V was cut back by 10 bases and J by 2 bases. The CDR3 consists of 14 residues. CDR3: CAIPGLAAYNEQFF. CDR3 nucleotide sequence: TGTGCCATTCCGGGACTAGCGGCCTACAATGAGCAGTTCTTC.

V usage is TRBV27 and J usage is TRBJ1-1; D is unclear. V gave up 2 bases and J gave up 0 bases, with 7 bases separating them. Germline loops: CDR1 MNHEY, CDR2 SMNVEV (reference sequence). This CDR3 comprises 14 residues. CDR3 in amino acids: CASSLIALNTEAFF. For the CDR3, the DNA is TGTGCCAGCAGTTTAATAGCGCTGAACACTGAAGCTTTCTTT.

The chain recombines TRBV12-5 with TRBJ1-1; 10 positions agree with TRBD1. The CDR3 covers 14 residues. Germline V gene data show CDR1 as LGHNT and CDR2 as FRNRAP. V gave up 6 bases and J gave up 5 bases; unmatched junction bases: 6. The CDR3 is CASGAGQGETEAFF. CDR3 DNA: TGTGCTAGTGGAGCTGGACAGGGGGAAACTGAAGCTTTCTTT.

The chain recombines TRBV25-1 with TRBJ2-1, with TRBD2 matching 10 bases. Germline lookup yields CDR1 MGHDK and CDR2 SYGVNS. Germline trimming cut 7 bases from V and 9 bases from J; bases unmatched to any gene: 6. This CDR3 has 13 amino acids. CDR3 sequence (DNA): TGTGCCAGCAAAGCGGGAGGGCCCGGTGAGCAGTTCTTC. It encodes CASKAGGPGEQFF.

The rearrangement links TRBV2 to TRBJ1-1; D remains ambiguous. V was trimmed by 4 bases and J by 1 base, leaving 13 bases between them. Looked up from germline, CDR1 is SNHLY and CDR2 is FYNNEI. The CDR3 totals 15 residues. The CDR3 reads CASSGSRVRNTEAFF. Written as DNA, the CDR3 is TGTGCCAGCAGTGGGAGCCGTGTAAGGAACACTGAAGCTTTCTTT. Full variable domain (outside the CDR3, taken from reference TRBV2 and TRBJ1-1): EPEVTQTPSHQVTQMGQEVILRCVPISNHLYFYWYRQILGQKVEFLVSFYNNEISEKSEIFDDQFSVERPDGSNFTLKIRSTKLEDSAMYFCASSGSRVRNTEAFFGQGTRLTVV.

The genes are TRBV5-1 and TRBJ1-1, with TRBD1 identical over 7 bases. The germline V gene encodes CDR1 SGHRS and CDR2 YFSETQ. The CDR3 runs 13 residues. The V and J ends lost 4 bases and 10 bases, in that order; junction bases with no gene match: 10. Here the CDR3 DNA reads TGCGCCAGCAGCCCCCAAGGACAGGTCGGAGCTTTCTTT. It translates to CASSPQGQVGAFF.

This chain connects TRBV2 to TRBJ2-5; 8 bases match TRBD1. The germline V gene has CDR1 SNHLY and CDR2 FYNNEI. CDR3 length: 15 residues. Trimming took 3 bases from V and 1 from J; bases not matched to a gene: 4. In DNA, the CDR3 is TGTGCCAGCAGTGACGGACAGGGTGGCCAAGAGACCCAGTACTTC. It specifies CASSDGQGGQETQYF.

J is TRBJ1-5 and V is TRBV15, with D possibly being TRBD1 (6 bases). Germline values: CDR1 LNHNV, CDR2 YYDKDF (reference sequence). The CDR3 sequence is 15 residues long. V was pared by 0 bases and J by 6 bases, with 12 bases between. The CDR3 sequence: CATSRDGQGIQPQHF. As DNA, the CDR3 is TGTGCCACCAGCAGAGATGGCCAGGGGATTCAGCCCCAGCATTTT.

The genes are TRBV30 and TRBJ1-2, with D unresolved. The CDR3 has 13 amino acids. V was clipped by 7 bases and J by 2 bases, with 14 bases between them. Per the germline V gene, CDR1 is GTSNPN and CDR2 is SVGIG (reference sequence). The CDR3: CASQVRANYGYTF. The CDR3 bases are TGTGCCTCTCAAGTGAGGGCAAACTATGGCTACACCTTC. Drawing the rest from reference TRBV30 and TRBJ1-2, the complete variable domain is SQTIHQWPATLVQPVGSPLSLECTVEGTSNPNLYWYRQAAGRGLQLLFYSVGIGQISSEVPQNLSASRPQDRQFILSSKKLLLSDSGFYLCASQVRANYGYTFGSGTRLTVV.

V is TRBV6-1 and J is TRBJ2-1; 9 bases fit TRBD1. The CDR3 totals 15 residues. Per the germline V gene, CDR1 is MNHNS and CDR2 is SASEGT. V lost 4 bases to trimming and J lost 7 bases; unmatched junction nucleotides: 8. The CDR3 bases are TGTGCCAGCAGTGTCCCAGTAGGACAGGGGAATGAGCAGTTCTTC. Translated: CASSVPVGQGNEQFF.

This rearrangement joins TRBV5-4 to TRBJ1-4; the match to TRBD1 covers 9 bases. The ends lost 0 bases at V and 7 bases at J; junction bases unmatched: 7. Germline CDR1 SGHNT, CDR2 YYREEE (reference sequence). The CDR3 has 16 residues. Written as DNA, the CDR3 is TGTGCCAGCAGCTTGGTTGGGGGACAGGGAGGTGAAAAACTGTTTTTT. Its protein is CASSLVGGQGGEKLFF. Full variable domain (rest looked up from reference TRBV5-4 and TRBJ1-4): ETGVTQSPTHLIKTRGQQVTLRCSSQSGHNTVSWYQQALGQGPQFIFQYYREEENGRGNFPPRFSGLQFPNYSSELNVNALELDDSALYLCASSLVGGQGGEKLFFGSGTQLSVL.

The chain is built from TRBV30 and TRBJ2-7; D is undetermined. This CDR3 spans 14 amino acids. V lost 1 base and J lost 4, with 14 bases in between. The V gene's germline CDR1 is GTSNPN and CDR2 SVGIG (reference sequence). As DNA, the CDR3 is TGTGCCTGGAGTGCTAACTTGTTTTCTTACGAGCAGTACTTC. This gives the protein CAWSANLFSYEQYF.

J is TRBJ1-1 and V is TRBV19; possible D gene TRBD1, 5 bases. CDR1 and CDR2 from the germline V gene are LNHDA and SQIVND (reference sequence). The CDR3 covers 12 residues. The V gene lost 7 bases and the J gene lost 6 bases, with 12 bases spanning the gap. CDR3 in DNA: TGTGCCAGTACCCGGCGGGGCTCTGAAGCTTTCTTT. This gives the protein CASTRRGSEAFF.

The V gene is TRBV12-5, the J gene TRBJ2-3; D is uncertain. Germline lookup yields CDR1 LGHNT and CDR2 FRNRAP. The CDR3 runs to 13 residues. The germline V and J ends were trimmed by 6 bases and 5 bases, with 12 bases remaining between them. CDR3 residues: CASGRPEVDTQYF. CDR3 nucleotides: TGTGCTAGTGGCCGACCTGAGGTAGATACGCAGTATTTT.

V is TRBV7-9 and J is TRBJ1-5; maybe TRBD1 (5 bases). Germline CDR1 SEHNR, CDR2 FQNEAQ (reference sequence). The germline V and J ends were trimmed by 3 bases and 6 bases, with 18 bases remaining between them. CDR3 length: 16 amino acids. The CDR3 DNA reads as TGTGCCAGCAGCTTTTTTGCGGGGGTGGGTGGTCAGCCCCAGCATTTT. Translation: CASSFFAGVGGQPQHF.

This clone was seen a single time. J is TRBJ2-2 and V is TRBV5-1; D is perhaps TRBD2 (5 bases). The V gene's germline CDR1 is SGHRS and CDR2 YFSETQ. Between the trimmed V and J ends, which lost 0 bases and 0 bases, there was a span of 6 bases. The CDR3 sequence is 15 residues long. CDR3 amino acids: CASSLDGTNTGELFF. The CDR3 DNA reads TGCGCCAGCAGCTTGGACGGGACGAACACCGGGGAGCTGTTTTTT.

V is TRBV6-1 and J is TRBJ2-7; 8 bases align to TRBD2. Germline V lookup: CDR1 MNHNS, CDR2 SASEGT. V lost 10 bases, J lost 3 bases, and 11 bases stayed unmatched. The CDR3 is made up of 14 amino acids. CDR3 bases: TGTGCCACCCGGAAGGGTAGCGGGAACTACGAGCAGTACTTC. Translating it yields CATRKGSGNYEQYF.

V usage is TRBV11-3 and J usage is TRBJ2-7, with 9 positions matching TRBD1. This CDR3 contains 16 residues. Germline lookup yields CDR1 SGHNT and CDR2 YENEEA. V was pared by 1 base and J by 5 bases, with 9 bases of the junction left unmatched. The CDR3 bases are TGTGCCAGCAGCTTAGGGGGAGGGGGACAGGGCGACGAGCAGTACTTC. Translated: CASSLGGGGQGDEQYF.

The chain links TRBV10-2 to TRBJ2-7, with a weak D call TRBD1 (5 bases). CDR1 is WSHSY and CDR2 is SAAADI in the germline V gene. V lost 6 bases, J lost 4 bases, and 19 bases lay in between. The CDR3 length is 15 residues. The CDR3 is CASRDQSHKGYEQYF. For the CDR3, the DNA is TGCGCCAGCAGGGACCAAAGTCATAAGGGGTACGAGCAGTACTTC.

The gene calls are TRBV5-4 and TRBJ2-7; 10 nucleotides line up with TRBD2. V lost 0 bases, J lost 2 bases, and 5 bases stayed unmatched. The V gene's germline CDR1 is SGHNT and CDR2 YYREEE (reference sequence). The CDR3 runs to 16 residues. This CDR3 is CASSLATSGRAYEQYF. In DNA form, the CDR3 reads TGTGCCAGCAGCTTGGCCACGAGCGGGAGGGCCTACGAGCAGTACTTC.